The clone carrying this T cell receptor beta chain appeared once. The data derive from a study of blood T cell repertoires in COVID-19. About the study: From the United States, Italy and Spain came samples of acute and convalescent COVID-19. In each case, the material was cDNA or gDNA derived from T cells, B-cell-depleted T cells, or PBMCs.

Original methodology: Reference gene primers were amplified, and this amplification served to estimate nucleated cell counts. Generated by immunoSEQ multiplex PCR, the TCRdb table keeps only in-frame clones and is missing some. The DNA gave D and trimming, while V, J and clone size come from that table. The data show a few hundred thousand clones, with about 85% seen just once and 15% to 20% held by the top ten. The CDR3 totals 18 residues. Sequencing was done on a sample of peripheral blood. V is TRBV21-1 and J is TRBJ1-5; the table's D gene call, TRBD1, was not cross checked with the DNA. TRBV21-1 is listed as a pseudogene. This TCR derives from a man younger than 45 with active or convalescent COVID-19. CDR3 DNA sequence: TGTGCCAGCAGCAGAAAAGTCAGGGCGACAGCAATAAATCAGCCCCAGCATTTT. It codes for CASSRKVRATAINQPQHF.